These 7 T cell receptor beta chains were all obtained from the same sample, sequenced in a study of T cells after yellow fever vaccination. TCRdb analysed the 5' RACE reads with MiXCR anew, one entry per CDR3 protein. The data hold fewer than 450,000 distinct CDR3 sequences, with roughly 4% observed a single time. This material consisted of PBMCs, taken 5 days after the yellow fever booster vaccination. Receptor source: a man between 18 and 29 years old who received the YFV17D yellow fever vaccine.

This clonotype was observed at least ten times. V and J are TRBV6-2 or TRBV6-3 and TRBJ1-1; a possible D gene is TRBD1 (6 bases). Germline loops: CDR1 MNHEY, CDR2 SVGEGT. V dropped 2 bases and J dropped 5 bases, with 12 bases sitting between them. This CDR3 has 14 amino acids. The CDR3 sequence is CASSYRGPRTEAFF. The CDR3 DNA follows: TGTGCCAGCAGTTACCGGGGGCCGAGGACTGAAGCTTTCTTT.

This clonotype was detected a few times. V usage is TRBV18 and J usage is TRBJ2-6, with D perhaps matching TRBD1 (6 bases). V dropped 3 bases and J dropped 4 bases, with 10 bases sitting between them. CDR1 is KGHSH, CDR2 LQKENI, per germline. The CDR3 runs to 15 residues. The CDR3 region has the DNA TGTGCCAGCTCACCGACAGGTTCCGGGGCCAACGTCCTGACTTTC. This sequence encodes CASSPTGSGANVLTF. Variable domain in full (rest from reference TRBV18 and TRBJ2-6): NAGVMQNPRHLVRRRGQEARLRCSPMKGHSHVYWYRQLPEEGLKFMVYLQKENIIDESGMPKERFSAEFPKEGPSILRIQQVVRGDSAAYFCASSPTGSGANVLTFGAGSRLTVL.

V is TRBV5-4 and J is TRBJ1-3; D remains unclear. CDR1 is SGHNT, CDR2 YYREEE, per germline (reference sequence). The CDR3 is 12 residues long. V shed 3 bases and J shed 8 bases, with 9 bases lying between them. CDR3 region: CASSSTSDTIYF. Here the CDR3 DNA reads TGTGCCAGCAGCTCGACATCGGACACCATATATTTT. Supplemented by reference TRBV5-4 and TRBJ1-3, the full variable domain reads ETGVTQSPTHLIKTRGQQVTLRCSSQSGHNTVSWYQQALGQGPQFIFQYYREEENGRGNFPPRFSGLQFPNYSSELNVNALELDDSALYLCASSSTSDTIYFGEGSWLTVV.

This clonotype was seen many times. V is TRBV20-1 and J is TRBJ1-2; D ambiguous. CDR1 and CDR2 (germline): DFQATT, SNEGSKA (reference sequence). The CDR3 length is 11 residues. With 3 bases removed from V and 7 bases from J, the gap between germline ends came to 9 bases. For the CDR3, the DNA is TGCAGTGCTAGGGAGCTGCGTGGCTACACCTTC. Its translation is CSARELRGYTF.

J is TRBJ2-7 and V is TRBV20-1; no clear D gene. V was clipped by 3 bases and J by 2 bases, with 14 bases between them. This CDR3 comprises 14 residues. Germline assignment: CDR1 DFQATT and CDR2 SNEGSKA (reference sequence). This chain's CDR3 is CSASSPLRTYEQYF. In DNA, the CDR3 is TGCAGTGCTAGCTCACCCCTTAGAACCTACGAGCAGTACTTC.

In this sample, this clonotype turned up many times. CDR3 sequence reads: CASSSSGGASGANVLTF. The CDR3 nucleotides are TGTGCCAGCAGCAGTAGCGGGGGGGCCTCTGGGGCCAACGTCCTGACTTTC. The chain recombines TRBV4-2 with TRBJ2-6; 11 nucleotides agree with TRBD2. CDR1 and CDR2 (germline): LGHNA, YNFKEQ. V dropped 5 bases and J dropped 0; count of bases not matched to a gene: 3. The length of the CDR3 is 17 residues.

The CDR3 here is CASSLVGGDYTDTQYF. In nucleotides, the CDR3 is TGTGCCAGCAGCTTAGTGGGCGGGGATTACACAGATACGCAGTATTTT. This chain joins TRBV11-2 and TRBJ2-3; D might be TRBD2 (6 bases). V was clipped by 1 base and J by 2 bases, with 13 bases between them. CDR1 and CDR2 (germline): SGHAT, FQNNGV. The length of the CDR3 is 16 residues.